This T cell receptor (beta chain) appears in the sequencing data of a study of response to subunit inactivated influenza vaccine. The V and J ends lost 2 bases and 6 bases, in that order; junction bases with no gene match: 6. In germline, CDR1 is KGHSH, CDR2 LQKENI. The CDR3 contains 14 residues. Only a few counts were recorded for this clonotype. Via MiXCR, TCRdb re-called the RT-PCR reads, giving one row per CDR3 protein. The sample records roughly 540,000 distinct CDR3 sequences, approximately 24% being singletons. This same sample was also part of a study on T cells expressing NK-cell markers. This second study says: Scientists made TCR beta cDNA using 5'RACE template switching with UMIs. Just one sequenced donor of eight was HCMV-seronegative, while seven were seropositive. Several experiments employed an anti-gamma-delta TCR antibody to confine sorting to alpha-beta TCR T cells. In more than 5 donors, dominant CD3+CD56+NKG2C+ clonotypes ranked among the top 10 CD8+ clonotypes. These clonotypes additionally ranked first within the CD3+CD56-NKG2C+ fraction of several donors.

This sample comprised CD4+ T cells sorted from PBMCs, obtained 11 to 12 days after vaccination. This chain uses TRBV18 with TRBJ1-1, with 7 bases lining up with TRBD1. The receptor comes from a man aged 50 to 60 who received an inactivated influenza vaccine. CDR3 sequence: CASSPNGTAPEAFF. The CDR3 nucleotides read TGTGCCAGCTCACCAAACGGGACAGCCCCTGAAGCTTTCTTT.